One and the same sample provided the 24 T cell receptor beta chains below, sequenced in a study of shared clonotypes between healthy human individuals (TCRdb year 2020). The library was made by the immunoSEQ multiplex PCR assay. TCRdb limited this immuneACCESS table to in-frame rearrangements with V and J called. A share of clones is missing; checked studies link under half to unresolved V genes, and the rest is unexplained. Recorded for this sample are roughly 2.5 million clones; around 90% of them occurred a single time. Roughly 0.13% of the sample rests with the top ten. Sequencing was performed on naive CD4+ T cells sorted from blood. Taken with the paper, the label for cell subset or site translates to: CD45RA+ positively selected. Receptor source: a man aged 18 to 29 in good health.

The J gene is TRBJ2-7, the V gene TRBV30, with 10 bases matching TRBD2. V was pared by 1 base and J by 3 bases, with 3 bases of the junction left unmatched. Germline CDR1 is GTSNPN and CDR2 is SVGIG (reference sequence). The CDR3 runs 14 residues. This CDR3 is CAWSGLAGYYEQYF. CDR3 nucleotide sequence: TGTGCCTGGAGTGGACTAGCGGGTTACTACGAGCAGTACTTC.

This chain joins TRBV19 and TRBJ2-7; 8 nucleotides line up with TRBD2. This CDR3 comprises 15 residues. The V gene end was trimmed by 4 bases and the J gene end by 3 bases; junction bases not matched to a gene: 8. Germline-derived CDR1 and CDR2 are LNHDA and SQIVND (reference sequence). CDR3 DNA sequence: TGTGCCAGTAGTAAACCGGGACTAGGGATCTACGAGCAGTACTTC. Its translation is CASSKPGLGIYEQYF. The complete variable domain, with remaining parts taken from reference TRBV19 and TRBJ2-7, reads DGGITQSPKYLFRKEGQNVTLSCEQNLNHDAMYWYRQDPGQGLRLIYYSQIVNDFQKGDIAEGYSVSREKKESFPLTVTSAQKNPTAFYLCASSKPGLGIYEQYFGPGTRLTVT.

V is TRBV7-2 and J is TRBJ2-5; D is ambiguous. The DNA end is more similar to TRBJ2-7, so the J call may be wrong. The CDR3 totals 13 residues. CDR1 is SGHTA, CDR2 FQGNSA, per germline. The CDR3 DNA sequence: TGTGCCAGCAGCTCAGACGGCCCCTACGAGCAGTACTTC. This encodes CASSSDGPYEQYF.

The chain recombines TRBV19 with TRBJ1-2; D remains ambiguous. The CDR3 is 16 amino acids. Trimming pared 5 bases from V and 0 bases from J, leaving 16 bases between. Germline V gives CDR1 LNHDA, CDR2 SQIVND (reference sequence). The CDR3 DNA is TGTGCCAGTAGTTTAGCAGCGGGTAATGCTAACTATGGCTACACCTTC. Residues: CASSLAAGNANYGYTF. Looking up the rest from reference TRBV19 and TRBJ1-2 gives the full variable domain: DGGITQSPKYLFRKEGQNVTLSCEQNLNHDAMYWYRQDPGQGLRLIYYSQIVNDFQKGDIAEGYSVSREKKESFPLTVTSAQKNPTAFYLCASSLAAGNANYGYTFGSGTRLTVV.

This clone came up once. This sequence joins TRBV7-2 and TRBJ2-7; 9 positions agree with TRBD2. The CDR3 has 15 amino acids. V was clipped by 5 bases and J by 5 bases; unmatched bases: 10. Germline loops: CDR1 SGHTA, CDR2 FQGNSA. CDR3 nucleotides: TGTGCCAGCAGCCGCGGTTATAGCGGGAGCAACGAGCAGTACTTC. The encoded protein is CASSRGYSGSNEQYF.

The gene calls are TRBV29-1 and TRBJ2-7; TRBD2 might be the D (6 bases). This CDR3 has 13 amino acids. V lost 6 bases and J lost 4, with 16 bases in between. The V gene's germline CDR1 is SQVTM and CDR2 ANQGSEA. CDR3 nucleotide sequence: TGCAGCGTGGGAGGTGGGAGTAGGTACGAGCAGTACTTC. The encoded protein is CSVGGGSRYEQYF.

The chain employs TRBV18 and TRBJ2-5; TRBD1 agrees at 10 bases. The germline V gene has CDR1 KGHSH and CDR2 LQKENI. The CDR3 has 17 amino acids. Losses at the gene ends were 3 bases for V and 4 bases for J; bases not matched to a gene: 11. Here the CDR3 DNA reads TGTGCCAGCTCACCTCCGGCAAACCGGGACAGGGGAGAGACCCAGTACTTC. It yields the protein CASSPPANRDRGETQYF. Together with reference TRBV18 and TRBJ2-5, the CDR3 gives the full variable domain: NAGVMQNPRHLVRRRGQEARLRCSPMKGHSHVYWYRQLPEEGLKFMVYLQKENIIDESGMPKERFSAEFPKEGPSILRIQQVVRGDSAAYFCASSPPANRDRGETQYFGPGTRLLVL.

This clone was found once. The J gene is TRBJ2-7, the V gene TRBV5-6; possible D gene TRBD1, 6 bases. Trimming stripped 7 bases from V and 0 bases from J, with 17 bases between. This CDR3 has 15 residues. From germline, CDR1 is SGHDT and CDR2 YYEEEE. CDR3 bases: TGTGCCAGCCAAGGGGTTGGGGGCTTCTCCTACGAGCAGTACTTC. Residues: CASQGVGGFSYEQYF.

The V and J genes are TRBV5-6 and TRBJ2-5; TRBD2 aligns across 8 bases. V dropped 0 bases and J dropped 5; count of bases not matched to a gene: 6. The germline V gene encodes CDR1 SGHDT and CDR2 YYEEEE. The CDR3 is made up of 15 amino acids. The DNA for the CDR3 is TGTGCCAGCAGCTTGGACAAGGGCGGGGGGGAGACCCAGTACTTC. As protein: CASSLDKGGGETQYF.

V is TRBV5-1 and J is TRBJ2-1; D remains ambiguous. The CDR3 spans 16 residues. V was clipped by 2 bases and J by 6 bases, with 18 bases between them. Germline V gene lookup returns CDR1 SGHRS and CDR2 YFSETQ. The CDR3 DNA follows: TGCGCCAGCAGCTTAACCGCCGCAGATCTCCCCAATGAGCAGTTCTTC. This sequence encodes CASSLTAADLPNEQFF.

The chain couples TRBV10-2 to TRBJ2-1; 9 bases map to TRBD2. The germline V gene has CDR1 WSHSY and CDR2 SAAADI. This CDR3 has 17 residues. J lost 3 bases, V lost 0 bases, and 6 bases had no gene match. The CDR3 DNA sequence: TGCGCCAGCAGTGAGTCCCCCGCTAGCGGGATCTACAATGAGCAGTTCTTC. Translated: CASSESPASGIYNEQFF.

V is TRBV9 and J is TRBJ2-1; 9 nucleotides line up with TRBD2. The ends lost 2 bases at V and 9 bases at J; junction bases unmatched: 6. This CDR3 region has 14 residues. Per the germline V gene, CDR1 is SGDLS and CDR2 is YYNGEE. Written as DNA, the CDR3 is TGTGCCAGCAGCGTTGGACTAGCGCTCGGTGAGCAGTTCTTC. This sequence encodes CASSVGLALGEQFF. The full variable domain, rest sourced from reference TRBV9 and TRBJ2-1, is DSGVTQTPKHLITATGQRVTLRCSPRSGDLSVYWYQQSLDQGLQFLIQYYNGEERAKGNILERFSAQQFPDLHSELNLSSLELGDSALYFCASSVGLALGEQFFGPGTRLTVL.

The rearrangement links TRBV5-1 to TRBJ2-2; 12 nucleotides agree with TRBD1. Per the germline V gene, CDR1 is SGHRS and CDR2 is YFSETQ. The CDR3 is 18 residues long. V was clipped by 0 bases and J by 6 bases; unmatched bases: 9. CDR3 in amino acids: CASSLVGQGAAGAGELFF. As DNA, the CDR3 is TGCGCCAGCAGCTTGGTGGGACAGGGGGCGGCTGGAGCCGGGGAGCTGTTTTTT.

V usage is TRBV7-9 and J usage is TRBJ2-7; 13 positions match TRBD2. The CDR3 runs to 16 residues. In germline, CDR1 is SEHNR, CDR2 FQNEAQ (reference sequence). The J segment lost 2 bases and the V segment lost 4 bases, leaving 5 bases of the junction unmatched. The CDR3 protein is CASSSSTSGRPYEQYF. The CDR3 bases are TGTGCCAGCAGCTCCTCGACTAGCGGGAGGCCCTACGAGCAGTACTTC.

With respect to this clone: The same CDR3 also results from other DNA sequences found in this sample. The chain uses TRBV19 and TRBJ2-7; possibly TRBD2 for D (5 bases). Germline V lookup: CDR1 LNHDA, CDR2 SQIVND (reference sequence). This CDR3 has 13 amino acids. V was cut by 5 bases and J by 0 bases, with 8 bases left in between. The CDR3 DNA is TGTGCCAGTAGTCGCCGGGACTCCTACGAGCAGTACTTC. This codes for CASSRRDSYEQYF.

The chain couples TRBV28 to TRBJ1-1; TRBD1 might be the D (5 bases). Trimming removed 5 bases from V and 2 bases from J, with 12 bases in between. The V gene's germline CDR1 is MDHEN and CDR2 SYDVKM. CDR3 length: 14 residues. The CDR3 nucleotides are TGTGCCAGCAGTCCTCAGGGACGAAACACTGAAGCTTTCTTT. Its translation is CASSPQGRNTEAFF.

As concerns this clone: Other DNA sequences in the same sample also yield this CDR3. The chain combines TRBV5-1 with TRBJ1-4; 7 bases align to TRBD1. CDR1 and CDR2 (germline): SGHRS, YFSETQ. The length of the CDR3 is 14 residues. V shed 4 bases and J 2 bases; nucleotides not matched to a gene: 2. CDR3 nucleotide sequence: TGCGCCAGCAGCCCGACAGGGACTAATGAAAAACTGTTTTTT. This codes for CASSPTGTNEKLFF.

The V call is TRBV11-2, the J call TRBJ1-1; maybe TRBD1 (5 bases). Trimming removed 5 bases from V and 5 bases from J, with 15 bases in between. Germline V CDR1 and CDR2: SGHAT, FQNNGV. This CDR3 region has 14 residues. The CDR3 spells CASSEQGKRTEAFF. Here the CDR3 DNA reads TGTGCCAGCAGCGAGCAGGGAAAGAGGACTGAAGCTTTCTTT. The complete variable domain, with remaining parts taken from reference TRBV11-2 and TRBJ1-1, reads EAGVAQSPRYKIIEKRQSVAFWCNPISGHATLYWYQQILGQGPKLLIQFQNNGVVDDSQLPKDRFSAERLKGVDSTLKIQPAKLEDSAVYLCASSEQGKRTEAFFGQGTRLTVV.

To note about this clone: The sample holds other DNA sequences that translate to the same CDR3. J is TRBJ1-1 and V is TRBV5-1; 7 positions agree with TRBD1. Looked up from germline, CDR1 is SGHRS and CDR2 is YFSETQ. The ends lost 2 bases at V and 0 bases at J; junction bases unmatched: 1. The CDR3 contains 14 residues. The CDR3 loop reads CASSLGGLNTEAFF. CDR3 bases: TGCGCCAGCAGCTTAGGGGGCTTGAACACTGAAGCTTTCTTT.

The CDR3 DNA sequence: TGTGCCAGCAGCTTAAAAAATTTGCAGACAAACTCTGGAAACACCATATATTTT. Translated: CASSLKNLQTNSGNTIYF. This sequence joins TRBV7-4 and TRBJ1-3; no firm D call. The germline V and J ends were trimmed by 2 bases and 0 bases, with 17 bases remaining between them. In germline, CDR1 is SGHVT, CDR2 SQSDAQ. The CDR3 has 18 residues.

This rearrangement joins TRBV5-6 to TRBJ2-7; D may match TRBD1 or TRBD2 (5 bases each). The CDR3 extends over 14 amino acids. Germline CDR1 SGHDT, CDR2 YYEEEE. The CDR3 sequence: CASYRGGAGYEQYF. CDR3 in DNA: TGTGCGAGCTATCGTGGGGGAGCAGGATACGAGCAGTACTTC.

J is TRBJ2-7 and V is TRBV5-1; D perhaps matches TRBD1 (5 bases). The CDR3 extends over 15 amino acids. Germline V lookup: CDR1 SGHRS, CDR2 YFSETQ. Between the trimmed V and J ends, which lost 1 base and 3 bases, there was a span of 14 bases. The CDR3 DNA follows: TGCGCCAGCAGCTTGTATCCCGACAGAAACTACGAGCAGTACTTC. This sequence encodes CASSLYPDRNYEQYF.

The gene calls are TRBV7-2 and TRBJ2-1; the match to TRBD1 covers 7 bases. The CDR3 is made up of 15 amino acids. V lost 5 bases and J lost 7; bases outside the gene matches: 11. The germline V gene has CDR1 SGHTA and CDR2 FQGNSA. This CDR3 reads CASSPQGSLGNEQFF. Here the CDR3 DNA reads TGTGCCAGCAGCCCACAGGGGTCTCTCGGGAATGAGCAGTTCTTC.

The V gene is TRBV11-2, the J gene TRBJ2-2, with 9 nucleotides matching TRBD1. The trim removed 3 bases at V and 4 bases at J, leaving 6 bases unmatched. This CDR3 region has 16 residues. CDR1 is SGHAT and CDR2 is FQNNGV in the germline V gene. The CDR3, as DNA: TGTGCCAGCAGCTTTACAGGGGGCAGGTCCACCGGGGAGCTGTTTTTT. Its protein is CASSFTGGRSTGELFF.